This TCR beta chain stems from a study of response to subunit inactivated influenza vaccine. This clonotype has at least ten counts. Its target is unknown. Study-level results: Few new T cells, the authors suggested, are recruited by each seasonal influenza vaccination.

One entry per CDR3 protein, called by TCRdb with MiXCR from the RT-PCR reads. This table has roughly 570,000 distinct CDR3 sequences, roughly 13% appearing once. Source: PBMCs from blood, taken roughly 45 days after vaccination. This sequence was found in a man aged 50-60 years who received an inactivated influenza vaccine.

The CDR3 here is CSAPVGSAWEQYF. The CDR3 DNA reads as TGCAGTGCCCCAGTCGGGAGTGCTTGGGAGCAGTACTTC. This sequence joins TRBV20-1 and TRBJ2-7; tentatively, D is TRBD2 (6 bases). The V end lost 6 bases, the J end lost 7 bases, and 19 bases lay between the germline ends. In germline, CDR1 is DFQATT, CDR2 SNEGSKA (reference sequence). The CDR3 sequence is 13 residues long.